This entry features one T cell receptor beta chain sequence. The antigen remains unidentified. This entry belongs to a study of identical twins. Study-wide results and limits: Insertions were fewer in abundant cord blood beta clonotypes, whereas memory repertoires showed none of this pattern.

Via MiXCR, TCRdb re-called the 5' RACE reads, giving one row per CDR3 protein. Seen here are around 230,000 distinct CDR3 sequences, around 9.6% observed once, and the top ten hold about 5.2%. Material for sequencing was memory (CD45RO+) T cells sorted from blood. This clonotype was sampled from a woman aged 18-30 years in good health.

Here the CDR3 DNA reads TGTGCCATCAGGGGTCAGGACAGGGACACTGAAGCTTTCTTT. It codes for CAIRGQDRDTEAFF. This chain uses TRBV10-3 with TRBJ1-1; 8 bases agree with TRBD1. Germline loops: CDR1 ENHRY, CDR2 SYGVKD. The CDR3 sequence is 14 residues long. After removal of 6 bases from V and 3 bases from J, the junction contained 6 bases not matched to a gene.